Detailed here is one T cell receptor beta chain. The source of the sample is a study of OX40 agonist ivuxolimab in advanced cancers. Study-wide context: Patients achieving partial responses numbered three: one hepatocellular carcinoma case and two cutaneous melanoma cases.

Germline CDR1 MNHNY, CDR2 SVGAGI (reference sequence). The CDR3 runs to 14 residues. Produced via immunoSEQ multiplex PCR; TCRdb's table is partial and in-frame only. The data hold roughly 56,000 clones, with about 82% observed a single time. This sequence was found in an adult with an advanced solid tumor such as melanoma, head and neck, liver or kidney cancer. The material sequenced was CD4+ or CD8+ T cells sorted from blood, taken in a trial of the OX40 agonist ivuxolimab. The chain couples TRBV6-6 to TRBJ2-5; the match to TRBD1 covers 10 bases. The DNA end lines up better with TRBJ2-7; the J call may be wrong. The CDR3 spells CASTGRDRGYEQYF. In DNA form, the CDR3 reads TGTGCCAGCACCGGCCGGGACAGGGGCTACGAGCAGTACTTC.